Sequencing of this TCR beta chain was carried out in a study of T cells in Graves' hyperthyroidism and ophthalmopathy. Overall study results and limits: Within blood appeared most thyroid clonotypes that had expanded above 0.001.

Disease duration was under 3 months in the ophthalmopathy patients, who also had a Clinical Activity Score of at least 3 and a NOSPECS grade of at least 4. The source material, RNA transcripts, was used to amplify TCR beta CDR3 regions. With the HTBI primer set, the TCR CDR3 went through a first round of RT-PCR. MiXCR, applied by TCRdb to the multiplex PCR reads, yields one record per CDR3 protein. Among 500,000 to 600,000 distinct CDR3 sequences, about 20% were seen once, and the ten largest hold 40% to 50%. This clonotype has a single count. Its target is unknown. The germline V gene has CDR1 SGHTA and CDR2 FQGNSA. This CDR3 has 15 amino acids. J was trimmed by 3 bases and V by 5 bases; bases with no gene match: 6.

The rearrangement links TRBV7-2 to TRBJ2-1; the match to TRBD1 covers 8 bases. The TCR sequence derives from a man in his forties with Graves' ophthalmopathy. Sequenced input: blood. CDR3 coding DNA: TGTGCCAGCAGCCAGCAGGGGGCTCGCTACAATGAGCAGTTCTTC. The encoded protein is CASSQQGARYNEQFF.